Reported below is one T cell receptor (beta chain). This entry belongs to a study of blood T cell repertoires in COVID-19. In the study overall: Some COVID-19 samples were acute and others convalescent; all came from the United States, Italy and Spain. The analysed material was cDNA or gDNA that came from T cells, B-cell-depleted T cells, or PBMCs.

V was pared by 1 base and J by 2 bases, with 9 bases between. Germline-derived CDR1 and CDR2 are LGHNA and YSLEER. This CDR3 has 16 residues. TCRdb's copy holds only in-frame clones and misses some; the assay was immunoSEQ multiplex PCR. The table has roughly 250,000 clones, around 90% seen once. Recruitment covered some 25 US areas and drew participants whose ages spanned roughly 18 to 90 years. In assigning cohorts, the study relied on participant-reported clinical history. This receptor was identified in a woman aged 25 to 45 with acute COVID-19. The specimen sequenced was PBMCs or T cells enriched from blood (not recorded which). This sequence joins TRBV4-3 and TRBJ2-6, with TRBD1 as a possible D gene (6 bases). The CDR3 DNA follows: TGCGCCAGCAGCCAAGGGACAGAAACTGGGGCCAACGTCCTGACTTTC. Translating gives CASSQGTETGANVLTF.